This entry lists 28 T cell receptor beta chains sequenced from one sample in a study of B cell selection in AIRE deficiency. The sorted conventional CD4 T cells were gated as CD4+CD127+. Generated by immunoSEQ multiplex PCR, the TCRdb table keeps only in-frame clones and is missing some. The data hold over 20,000 clones, with approximately 97% observed a single time. The specimen was conventional CD4+ T cells sorted from PBMCs. These receptor sequences come from a human donor with AIRE deficiency.

The chain joins TRBV2 to TRBJ1-3, with D possibly TRBD1 on 5 matching bases. The V gene's germline CDR1 is SNHLY and CDR2 FYNNEI. The CDR3 consists of 15 residues. The V and J ends lost 2 bases and 0 bases respectively, with 8 bases between them. The CDR3 here is CASSEQGYSGNTIYF. In DNA form, the CDR3 reads TGTGCCAGCAGTGAACAGGGTTACTCTGGAAACACCATATATTTT.

The chain links TRBV6-1 to TRBJ2-2; 7 nucleotides line up with TRBD1. The germline V gene has CDR1 MNHNS and CDR2 SASEGT. Trimming removed 6 bases from V and 6 bases from J; junction bases left unmatched: 7. The CDR3 is made up of 14 amino acids. The CDR3 loop reads CASRDLTGSGELFF. The CDR3 DNA sequence: TGTGCCAGCAGGGATCTGACAGGGTCCGGGGAGCTGTTTTTT.

The chain combines TRBV18 with TRBJ1-2; TRBD1 might be the D (5 bases). Germline CDR1 and CDR2: KGHSH and LQKENI. The length of the CDR3 is 13 residues. Trimming took off 1 base at V and 4 bases at J, with 7 bases between the two ends. This CDR3 reads CASSPQGPYGYTF. CDR3 DNA sequence: TGTGCCAGCTCACCACAGGGGCCCTATGGCTACACCTTC.

This rearrangement joins TRBV4-1 to TRBJ2-7; D uncertain. Trimming left V 3 bases short and J 0 bases short, with 9 bases between. This CDR3 comprises 14 residues. Germline V gene lookup returns CDR1 MGHRA and CDR2 YSYEKL. For the CDR3, the DNA is TGCGCCAGCAGCCAGATACAGAGCTCCTACGAGCAGTACTTC. This translates into CASSQIQSSYEQYF.

This chain links TRBV21-1 with TRBJ2-3; TRBD1 was called by the table and not checked on the DNA. TRBV21-1 corresponds to a pseudogene. This CDR3 has 15 residues. The DNA for the CDR3 is TGTGCCAGCACCGCCCAGGGGTTGAGCACAGATACGCAGTATTTT. Encoded protein: CASTAQGLSTDTQYF.

The chain recombines TRBV5-1 with TRBJ2-5, with D perhaps matching TRBD1 or TRBD2 (6 bases each). Germline lookup yields CDR1 SGHRS and CDR2 YFSETQ. Trimming pared 0 bases from V and 4 bases from J, leaving 10 bases between. The CDR3 totals 14 residues. CDR3: CASSLVGGGETQYF. The CDR3, as DNA: TGCGCCAGCAGCTTGGTCGGAGGGGGAGAGACCCAGTACTTC.

V gene TRBV4-2 combines with J gene TRBJ2-1; 8 bases line up with TRBD2. Trimming cost V 5 bases and J 4 bases; bases outside gene matches: 13. The CDR3 has 17 residues. Germline V gene data show CDR1 as LGHNA and CDR2 as YNFKEQ. The CDR3, as DNA: TGTGCCAGCAGCGAGGAGCCTAGCGGGTCATGGTACAATGAGCAGTTCTTC. Protein sequence: CASSEEPSGSWYNEQFF.

This chain joins TRBV11-3 and TRBJ2-1, with 7 bases fitting TRBD1. CDR3 length: 16 amino acids. The V gene's germline CDR1 is SGHNT and CDR2 YENEEA. V lost 5 bases and J lost 2; bases outside the gene matches: 9. This CDR3 is CASSPRGQNPYNEQFF. The CDR3 coding sequence is TGTGCCAGCAGCCCGAGGGGACAGAACCCCTACAATGAGCAGTTCTTC.

The V and J genes are TRBV4-3 and TRBJ1-1; TRBD1 matches at 8 bases. The CDR3 is made up of 16 amino acids. The V gene's germline CDR1 is LGHNA and CDR2 YSLEER. After removal of 1 base from V and 1 base from J, the junction contained 5 bases not matched to a gene. DNA of the CDR3: TGCGCCAGCAGCCAAGTCTCCAGGGGGCGGAACACTGAAGCTTTCTTT. As protein: CASSQVSRGRNTEAFF.

The chain combines TRBV28 with TRBJ1-5; a weak D match, TRBD1 (6 bases). The V gene's germline CDR1 is MDHEN and CDR2 SYDVKM. CDR3 length equals 14 residues. Trimming stripped 6 bases from V and 2 bases from J, with 11 bases between. The CDR3 region has the DNA TGTGCCAGCAGGTGGTGGGGGCGCAATCAGCCCCAGCATTTT. Translation gives CASRWWGRNQPQHF.

The rearrangement joins TRBV5-5 to TRBJ2-7, with D maybe TRBD1 (5 bases). Germline loops: CDR1 SGHKS, CDR2 YYEKEE (reference sequence). The V gene lost 2 bases and the J gene lost 7 bases, with 16 bases spanning the gap. The CDR3 is made up of 14 amino acids. CDR3 in amino acids: CASSFSWGHGEQYF. CDR3 DNA sequence: TGTGCCAGCAGCTTCTCATGGGGCCATGGGGAGCAGTACTTC.

V and J are TRBV7-2 and TRBJ2-1; TRBD2 aligns across 12 bases. V was pared by 4 bases and J by 7 bases, with 11 bases of the junction left unmatched. The CDR3 is made up of 17 amino acids. The germline V gene encodes CDR1 SGHTA and CDR2 FQGNSA. For the CDR3, the DNA is TGTGCCAGCAGCTATAGTCCCCTAGCGGGGGGGGCGAATGAGCAGTTCTTC. Translation: CASSYSPLAGGANEQFF.

This clone is a singleton in its sample. CDR3 coding DNA: TGCACCAGGATCAAAAAAGGGACAGGGCGCTTGGGGACGGAGTACTTC. As protein: CTRIKKGTGRLGTEYF. The chain employs TRBV1 and TRBJ2-7; the table's D call, TRBD1, was not checked against the DNA. TRBV1 is shown as a pseudogene. This CDR3 is built from 16 residues.

The chain employs TRBV11-3 and TRBJ2-7; D is unclear. CDR3 length: 15 amino acids. The germline V gene encodes CDR1 SGHNT and CDR2 YENEEA. Trimming removed 4 bases at V and 0 bases at J, with 13 bases between. The CDR3 nucleotides are TGTGCCAGCAGCTCCCCCGGGCCCAGCTCCTACGAGCAGTACTTC. This gives the protein CASSSPGPSSYEQYF.

CDR3 nucleotides: TGTGCCAGCAGCTTAGACAGGGACCAGCCCCAGCATTTT. As protein: CASSLDRDQPQHF. This chain links TRBV11-3 with TRBJ1-5, with D possibly matching TRBD1 (5 bases). Germline V CDR1 and CDR2: SGHNT, YENEEA. CDR3 length: 13 residues. V gave up 0 bases and J gave up 7 bases, with 7 bases separating them.

This sequence joins TRBV7-2 and TRBJ2-1; tentatively, D is TRBD2 (7 bases). The germline V gene has CDR1 SGHTA and CDR2 FQGNSA. The CDR3 is 13 residues long. V dropped 8 bases and J dropped 7 bases, with 15 bases sitting between them. The CDR3 spells CASGGAPPNEQFF. The CDR3 DNA sequence: TGTGCCAGCGGGGGGGCACCCCCAAATGAGCAGTTCTTC.

The rearrangement links TRBV5-1 to TRBJ2-7; D remains unclear. The CDR3 spans 15 residues. Germline V gene sequence: CDR1 SGHRS, CDR2 YFSETQ. With 1 base removed from V and 3 bases from J, the gap between germline ends came to 14 bases. As DNA, the CDR3 is TGCGCCAGCAGCTTGTCAGCGATTGTGAGCTACGAGCAGTACTTC. Encoded protein: CASSLSAIVSYEQYF.

This chain links TRBV5-4 with TRBJ2-3; no clear D gene. Trimming took off 4 bases at V and 9 bases at J, with 18 bases between the two ends. CDR3 length: 14 residues. Per germline, CDR1 SGHNT and CDR2 YYREEE (reference sequence). In DNA form, the CDR3 reads TGTGCCAGCAGCATGGGCCCGCCGGGTGCGACGCAGTATTTT. Its protein is CASSMGPPGATQYF.

The chain couples TRBV9 to TRBJ2-2, with D hard to call. This CDR3 spans 11 amino acids. CDR1 is SGDLS, CDR2 YYNGEE, per germline. Trimming removed 3 bases from V and 4 bases from J, with 1 base in between. CDR3 in amino acids: CASSGTGELFF. The CDR3 nucleotides read TGTGCCAGCAGCGGCACCGGGGAGCTGTTTTTT.

J is TRBJ2-2 and V is TRBV15; D possibly corresponds to TRBD2 (5 bases). Trimming pared 5 bases from V and 5 bases from J, leaving 9 bases between. CDR1 is LNHNV, CDR2 YYDKDF, per germline (reference sequence). The CDR3 loop spans 13 amino acids. CDR3 sequence: CATSGRRTGELFF. DNA for the CDR3: TGTGCCACCAGCGGAAGGAGGACCGGGGAGCTGTTTTTT.

This chain connects TRBV29-1 to TRBJ2-3; D remains unclear. This CDR3 is built from 13 residues. CDR1 is SQVTM and CDR2 is ANQGSEA in the germline V gene. V shed 1 base and J shed 1 base, with 6 bases lying between them. The CDR3 here is CSVEVTGTDTQYF. CDR3 in DNA: TGCAGCGTTGAAGTAACAGGCACAGATACGCAGTATTTT.

This chain joins TRBV11-1 and TRBJ2-2; D is unresolved. The CDR3 length is 12 residues. Between the trimmed V and J ends, which lost 4 bases and 5 bases, there was a span of 5 bases. CDR1 is SGHAT and CDR2 is FQDESV in the germline V gene (reference sequence). This CDR3 is CASSYQTGELFF. The CDR3 bases are TGTGCCAGCAGCTATCAGACCGGGGAGCTGTTTTTT. The whole variable domain, remainder taken from reference TRBV11-1 and TRBJ2-2, is EAEVAQSPRYKITEKSQAVAFWCDPISGHATLYWYRQILGQGPELLVQFQDESVVDDSQLPKDRFSAERLKGVDSTLKIQPAELGDSAMYLCASSYQTGELFFGEGSRLTVL.

This clone came up a few times. This chain uses TRBV28 with TRBJ1-2, with D possibly TRBD1 on 6 matching bases. CDR3 length equals 12 residues. The germline V and J ends were trimmed by 3 bases and 4 bases, with 6 bases remaining between them. From germline, CDR1 is MDHEN and CDR2 SYDVKM. The chain's CDR3 is CASSLGAYGYTF. The CDR3, as DNA: TGTGCCAGCAGTTTGGGGGCCTATGGCTACACCTTC.

This chain connects TRBV28 to TRBJ1-2; D is possibly TRBD1 (5 bases). This CDR3 is 14 amino acids long. The V gene lost 6 bases and the J gene lost 4 bases, with 15 bases spanning the gap. Per germline, CDR1 MDHEN and CDR2 SYDVKM. CDR3 amino acids: CASREGRALYGYTF. CDR3 bases: TGTGCCAGCAGAGAGGGGAGGGCCCTCTATGGCTACACCTTC.

This clone was seen a handful of times. The chain uses TRBV18 and TRBJ2-1; tentatively, D is TRBD1 (5 bases). The germline V and J ends were trimmed by 3 bases and 7 bases, with 10 bases remaining between them. The CDR3 has 13 amino acids. The V gene's germline CDR1 is KGHSH and CDR2 LQKENI. The CDR3 DNA is TGTGCCAGCTCACCCCGACAGAATAATGAGCAGTTCTTC. Its protein product is CASSPRQNNEQFF.

This chain connects TRBV4-2 to TRBJ1-5; D ambiguous. This CDR3 contains 16 residues. V lost 0 bases to trimming and J lost 7 bases, with 16 bases between them. Germline-derived CDR1 and CDR2 are LGHNA and YNFKEQ. The DNA for the CDR3 is TGTGCCAGCAGCCAAGATAGGGCAGTCCGGGAACAGCCCCAGCATTTT. As protein: CASSQDRAVREQPQHF.

This rearrangement joins TRBV5-1 to TRBJ2-7; 7 nucleotides line up with TRBD1. V trimming: 1 base; J trimming: 4 bases; junction bases outside the gene matches: 14. The CDR3 consists of 17 residues. Germline V gene sequence: CDR1 SGHRS, CDR2 YFSETQ. CDR3 loop: CASSLPKYPGQTYEQYF. DNA for the CDR3: TGCGCCAGCAGCTTGCCCAAATACCCGGGACAGACTTACGAGCAGTACTTC.

V is TRBV18 and J is TRBJ2-7, with D maybe TRBD2 (7 bases). V was pared by 3 bases and J by 2 bases, with 11 bases between. CDR1 and CDR2 from the germline V gene are KGHSH and LQKENI. The length of the CDR3 is 14 residues. CDR3 nucleotide sequence: TGTGCCAGCTCACCGGGGGGGGCTGCCTACGAGCAGTACTTC. As protein: CASSPGGAAYEQYF.